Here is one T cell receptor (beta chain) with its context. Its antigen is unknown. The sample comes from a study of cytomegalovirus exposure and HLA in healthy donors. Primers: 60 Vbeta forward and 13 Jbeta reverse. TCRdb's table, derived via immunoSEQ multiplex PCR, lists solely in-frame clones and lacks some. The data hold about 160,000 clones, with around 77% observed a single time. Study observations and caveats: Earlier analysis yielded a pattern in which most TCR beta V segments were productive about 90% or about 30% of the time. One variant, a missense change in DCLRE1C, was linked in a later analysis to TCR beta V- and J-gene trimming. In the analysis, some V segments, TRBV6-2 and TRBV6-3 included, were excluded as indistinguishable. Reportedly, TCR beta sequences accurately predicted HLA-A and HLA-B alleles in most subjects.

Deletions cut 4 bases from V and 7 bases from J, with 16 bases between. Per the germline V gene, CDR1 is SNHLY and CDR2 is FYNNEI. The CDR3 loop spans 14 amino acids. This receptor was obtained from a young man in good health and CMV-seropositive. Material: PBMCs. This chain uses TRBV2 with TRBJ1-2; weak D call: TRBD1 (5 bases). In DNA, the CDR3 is TGTGCCAGCAGTGCGCAGGGCCCCTTCGGTGGCTACACCTTC. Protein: CASSAQGPFGGYTF.